The rows below give T cell receptor beta chains drawn from one sample of a study of blood T cell repertoires in COVID-19. Libraries were prepared by immunoSEQ multiplex PCR; TCRdb keeps only in-frame clonotypes and omits some of them. Of tens of thousands of clones in the sample, 82% were seen once. Source material: peripheral blood. These receptors all stem from a man aged 55 to 70 with acute or convalescent COVID-19. Each CDR3 is given with its conserved first and last residue. The D gene is left open where the match is weak. A clone size is listed for some rows: how often the clone was seen (once, few, many), or a class if it is expanded.

TRBJ2-7 | TRBV9 | . | . | 14 | CASSVGQGLGEQYF | TGTGCCAGCAGCGTAGGGCAGGGTTTGGGTGAGCAGTACTTC
TRBJ1-4 | TRBV6-5 | TRBD1 | . | 14 | CASSPGQNNEKLFF | TGTGCCAGCAGCCCGGGACAGAATAATGAAAAACTGTTTTTT
TRBJ1-5 | TRBV2 | . | few | 13 | CASRGTGSQPQHF | TGTGCCAGCAGGGGTACAGGGAGCCAGCCCCAGCATTTT
TRBJ2-5 | TRBV5-1 | TRBD2 | . | 15 | CASSLAGGPQETQYF | TGCGCCAGCAGCTTAGCGGGGGGCCCACAAGAGACCCAGTACTTC
TRBJ1-2 | TRBV5-1 | . | . | 13 | CASSSSGDYGYTF | TGCGCCAGCAGCTCCTCAGGGGATTATGGCTACACCTTC
TRBJ1-1 | TRBV18 | . | . | 13 | CASSPPAGAEAFF | TGTGCCAGCTCACCACCGGCGGGGGCTGAAGCTTTCTTT
TRBJ1-5 | TRBV28 | . | . | 15 | CASSFTLTGPRPQHF | TGTGCCAGCAGTTTTACTTTGACAGGCCCGAGGCCCCAGCATTTT
TRBJ2-3 | TRBV24-1 | . | . | 17 | CATSDARGADYGDTQYF | TGTGCCACCAGTGATGCGAGGGGAGCGGACTACGGGGATACGCAGTATTTT
TRBJ2-1 | TRBV7-9 | . | . | 12 | CASSLEGRGEFF | TGTGCCAGCAGCTTAGAAGGCAGGGGGGAGTTCTTC
TRBJ2-2 | TRBV21-1 | . | . | 18 | CASSKGGSGTRGTGELFF | TGTGCCAGCAGCAAGGGGGGTTCCGGGACCCGAGGCACCGGGGAGCTGTTTTTT
TRBJ1-2 | TRBV5-1 | . | . | 14 | CASSSLGENYGYTF | TGCGCCAGCAGCTCGCTCGGGGAGAACTATGGCTACACCTTC
TRBJ2-6 | TRBV7-9 | . | . | 13 | CASRVRGANVLTF | TGTGCCAGCAGGGTCCGGGGGGCCAACGTCCTGACTTTC
TRBJ2-2 | TRBV12-3/TRBV12-4 | . | . | 13 | CASSSTDTGELFF | TGTGCCAGCAGTTCGACAGACACCGGGGAGCTGTTTTTT
TRBJ2-1 | TRBV7-2 | TRBD2 | . | 15 | CASSSREGRYNEQFF | TGTGCCAGCAGTTCGCGGGAGGGCCGGTACAATGAGCAGTTCTTC
TRBJ1-6 | TRBV5-1 | . | . | 16 | CASSLAGGPANSPLHF | TGCGCCAGCAGCTTGGCCGGGGGACCGGCTAATTCACCCCTCCACTTT
TRBJ2-1 | TRBV27 | . | once | 16 | CASSFEGSPSYNEQFF | TGTGCCAGCAGTTTCGAGGGTTCCCCCTCCTACAATGAGCAGTTCTTC
TRBJ2-3 | TRBV11-2 | . | . | 13 | CASSIERADTQYF | TGTGCCAGCAGCATCGAGCGCGCAGATACGCAGTATTTT
TRBJ2-3 | TRBV24-1 | . | once | 15 | CATSDKGGGRDTQYF | TGTGCCACCAGTGATAAGGGGGGGGGCCGCGATACGCAGTATTTT
TRBJ1-3 | TRBV19 | . | few | 15 | CASSTQGMIGNTIYF | TGTGCCAGTAGTACCCAGGGGATGATCGGAAACACCATATATTTT
TRBJ2-7 | TRBV5-4 | . | once | 14 | CASSPTGGLHEQYF | TGTGCCAGCAGCCCCACCGGGGGGCTCCACGAGCAGTACTTC
TRBJ2-3 | TRBV7-2 | . | once | 15 | CASSPGIAYINTQYF | TGTGCCAGCAGCCCCGGGATAGCGTACATAAATACGCAGTATTTT
TRBJ2-7 | TRBV5-1 | . | . | 16 | CASSLGGGAASYEQYF | TGCGCCAGCAGCTTGGGGGGTGGGGCAGCGTCCTACGAGCAGTACTTC
TRBJ1-5 | TRBV2 | . | . | 14 | CASTGEYSNQPQHF | TGTGCCAGCACCGGGGAGTATAGCAATCAGCCCCAGCATTTT
TRBJ1-4 | TRBV3-1/TRBV3-2 | . | . | 16 | CASSHGGGGDSEKLFF | TGTGCCAGCAGCCATGGTGGGGGAGGTGATAGTGAAAAACTGTTTTTT
TRBJ1-2 | TRBV29-1 | TRBD1 | . | 16 | CSVDDRDGGTGAGYTF | TGCAGCGTCGACGACAGGGATGGAGGGACGGGGGCTGGCTACACCTTC
TRBJ1-2 | TRBV30 | . | . | 13 | CAWSGGPFDGYTF | TGTGCCTGGAGTGGGGGGCCTTTCGACGGCTACACCTTC
TRBJ1-4 | TRBV19 | TRBD1 | . | 15 | CASSTDRGANEKLFF | TGTGCCAGTAGTACCGACAGGGGTGCTAATGAAAAACTGTTTTTT
TRBJ1-5 | TRBV6-5 | . | . | 12 | CASSRGIQPQHF | TGTGCCAGCAGTAGGGGTATTCAGCCCCAGCATTTT
TRBJ1-4 | TRBV28 | . | . | 13 | CASSLSGSEKLFF | TGTGCCAGCAGTTTATCAGGGTCTGAAAAACTGTTTTTT
TRBJ2-5 | TRBV7-9 | TRBD2 | . | 13 | CASSLSGEETQYF | TGTGCCAGCAGCCTTAGCGGGGAAGAGACCCAGTACTTC
TRBJ2-1 | TRBV24-1 | TRBD2 | . | 16 | CATSDAGTSGYNEQFF | TGTGCCACCAGTGATGCCGGGACTAGCGGGTACAATGAGCAGTTCTTC
TRBJ1-5 | TRBV19 | . | once | 13 | CASRDSLYQPQHF | TGTGCCAGTAGGGACTCCCTTTATCAGCCCCAGCATTTT
TRBJ2-3 | TRBV5-5 | . | . | 15 | CASSLALELTDTQYF | TGTGCCAGCAGCTTGGCCCTGGAGCTGACAGATACGCAGTATTTT
TRBJ2-2 | TRBV11-3 | . | once | 16 | CASSSGAGANTGELFF | TGTGCCAGCAGTTCTGGGGCAGGGGCTAACACCGGGGAGCTGTTTTTT
TRBJ1-1 | TRBV7-2 | . | . | 13 | CASSLVENTEAFF | TGTGCCAGCAGCTTAGTAGAGAACACTGAAGCTTTCTTT
TRBJ2-7 | TRBV27 | . | . | 14 | CASSFLGARYEQYF | TGTGCCAGCAGTTTCTTAGGGGCTAGGTACGAGCAGTACTTC
TRBJ2-1 | TRBV5-1 | TRBD2 | . | 15 | CASKQSAGGNNEQFF | TGCGCCAGCAAACAATCCGCGGGGGGAAACAATGAGCAGTTCTTC
TRBJ1-2 | TRBV7-8 | TRBD1 | few | 14 | CASRGQGGNYGYTF | TGTGCCAGCAGAGGACAGGGAGGGAACTATGGCTACACCTTC
TRBJ1-6 | TRBV7-2 | . | . | 14 | CASSPNRGNSPLHF | TGTGCCAGCAGCCCTAATAGGGGTAATTCACCCCTCCACTTT
TRBJ2-2 | TRBV7-8 | . | once | 15 | CASSWGTGNTGELFF | TGTGCCAGCAGCTGGGGGACTGGGAACACCGGGGAGCTGTTTTTT
TRBJ1-6 | TRBV3-1/TRBV3-2 | . | . | 17 | CASSQVSGRRNNSPLHF | TGTGCCAGCAGCCAAGTCTCCGGTAGGAGGAATAATTCACCCCTCCACTTT
TRBJ2-7 | TRBV7-2 | . | . | 11 | CASSLDLEQYF | TGTGCCAGCAGCTTAGATCTCGAGCAGTACTTC
TRBJ1-2 | TRBV5-8 | . | . | 16 | CASSLTGGTGNYGYTF | TGTGCCAGCAGCTTGACGGGCGGGACGGGGAACTATGGCTACACCTTC
TRBJ2-5 | TRBV19 | . | . | 13 | CASSLAGRGTQYF | TGTGCCAGTAGTTTGGCCGGGCGGGGGACCCAGTACTTC
TRBJ1-1 | TRBV27 | . | . | 16 | CASSELPWGRSTEAFF | TGTGCCAGCAGTGAACTCCCTTGGGGGCGATCTACTGAAGCTTTCTTT
TRBJ1-2 | TRBV18 | . | . | 13 | CASSPPPGSGYTF | TGTGCCAGCTCACCACCGCCCGGGAGCGGCTACACCTTC
TRBJ1-1 | TRBV4-1 | TRBD1 | . | 15 | CASSQTGGGYTEAFF | TGCGCCAGCAGCCAAACAGGGGGCGGGTATACTGAAGCTTTCTTT
TRBJ2-1 | TRBV28 | . | . | 12 | CASKSGFNEQFF | TGTGCCAGCAAGAGCGGGTTTAATGAGCAGTTCTTC
TRBJ1-1 | TRBV2 | . | once | 13 | CASYLDENTEAFF | TGTGCCAGTTACCTAGATGAGAACACTGAAGCTTTCTTT
TRBJ2-5 | TRBV10-3 | . | . | 14 | CAISLRGTQETQYF | TGTGCCATCAGTCTCAGGGGAACTCAAGAGACCCAGTACTTC
TRBJ1-2 | TRBV20-1 | TRBD1 | . | 15 | CSASRQDRVIGGYTF | TGCAGTGCTAGTCGTCAGGACAGGGTAATTGGTGGCTACACCTTC